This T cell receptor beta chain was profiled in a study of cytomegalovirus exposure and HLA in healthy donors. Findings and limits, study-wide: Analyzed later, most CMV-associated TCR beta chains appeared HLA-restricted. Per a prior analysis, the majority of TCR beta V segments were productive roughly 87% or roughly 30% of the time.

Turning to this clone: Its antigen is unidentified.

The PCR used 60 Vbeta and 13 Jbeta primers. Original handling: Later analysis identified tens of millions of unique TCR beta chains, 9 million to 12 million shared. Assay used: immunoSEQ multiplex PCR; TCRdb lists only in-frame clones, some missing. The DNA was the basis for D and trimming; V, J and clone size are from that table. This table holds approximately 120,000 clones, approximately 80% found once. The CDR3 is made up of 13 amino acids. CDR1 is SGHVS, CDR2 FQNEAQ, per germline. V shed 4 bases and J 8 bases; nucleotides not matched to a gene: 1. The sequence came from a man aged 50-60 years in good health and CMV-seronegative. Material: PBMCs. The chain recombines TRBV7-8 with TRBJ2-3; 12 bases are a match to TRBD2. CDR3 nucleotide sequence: TGTGCCAGCAGCTCGACTAGCGGGGGTACGCAGTATTTT. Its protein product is CASSSTSGGTQYF. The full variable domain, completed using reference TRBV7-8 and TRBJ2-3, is GAGVSQSPRYKVAKRGQDVALRCDPISGHVSLFWYQQALGQGPEFLTYFQNEAQLDKSGLPSDRFFAERPEGSVSTLKIQRTQQEDSAVYLCASSSTSGGTQYFGPGTRLTVL.